The rows below give T cell receptor beta chains drawn from one sample of a study of patients and donors after allogeneic stem cell transplantation. MiXCR was run by TCRdb on the RT-PCR reads, yielding one entry per CDR3 protein. The table includes about a million distinct CDR3 sequences, about a sixth detected once. The material sequenced was blood, either unsorted or a sorted T cell fraction (not recorded which). All receptors derive from a human donor who was either an allogeneic HSCT recipient or a stem cell or donor lymphocyte infusion donor (not recorded which). It is not recorded whose cells these are; they may come from a transplant donor. The CDR3 runs from the conserved cysteine through the conserved F or W. Fields, in order: J gene, D gene, clone size, V gene, CDR3 protein, CDR3 DNA. D genes are given only for firm matches. Size tells how often a clone was seen (once, few, many) or the class of an expanded clone, and some rows leave it out.

TRBJ1-2 | TRBD1 | few | TRBV29-1 | CSVEGTGGTYGYTF | TGCAGCGTTGAAGGGACAGGGGGTACCTATGGCTACACCTTC
TRBJ2-5 | TRBD2 | few | TRBV7-9 | CASSRLAGAQGETQYF | TGTGCCAGCAGCCGATTAGCGGGAGCTCAGGGAGAGACCCAGTACTTC
TRBJ1-1 | - | - | TRBV18 | CASSPVAGGFNTEAFF | TGTGCCAGCTCACCAGTGGCAGGAGGGTTTAACACTGAAGCTTTCTTT
TRBJ2-4 | - | few | TRBV7-8 | CASSLGRVGVAKNIQYF | TGTGCCAGCAGCTTAGGAAGGGTTGGGGTAGCCAAAAACATTCAGTACTTC
TRBJ2-3 | TRBD1 | few | TRBV5-5 | CASSTTGFSTDTQYF | TGTGCCAGCAGCACGACAGGGTTTAGCACAGATACGCAGTATTTT
TRBJ1-2 | - | few | TRBV9 | CASSVDDFYNYGYTF | TGTGCCAGCAGCGTAGACGACTTTTATAACTATGGCTACACCTTC
TRBJ1-6 | TRBD1 | - | TRBV15 | CATSRGGTGAMPPLHF | TGTGCCACCAGCAGAGGCGGGACAGGGGCTATGCCACCCCTCCACTTT
TRBJ2-5 | - | - | TRBV5-1 | CASSLGVGTGQETQYF | TGCGCCAGCAGCTTGGGTGTCGGGACCGGCCAAGAGACCCAGTACTTC
TRBJ1-5 | TRBD1 | - | TRBV18 | CASSNRDSDQPQHF | TGTGCCAGCTCAAACCGGGACAGCGATCAGCCCCAGCATTTT
TRBJ2-5 | - | few | TRBV20-1 | CSASVPYGETQYF | TGCAGTGCTAGTGTCCCATATGGAGAGACCCAGTACTTC
TRBJ2-7 | TRBD2 | - | TRBV6-2/TRBV6-3 | CASRAGGSHEQYF | TGTGCCAGCAGAGCGGGAGGTAGCCACGAGCAGTACTTC
TRBJ2-6 | - | - | TRBV21-1 | CASRKLLRSGANVLTF | TGTGCCAGCAGGAAACTTCTCCGCTCTGGGGCCAACGTCCTGACTTTC
TRBJ2-1 | TRBD2 | few | TRBV7-8 | CVAGTRWVNEQFF | TGTGTCGCGGGGACTAGGTGGGTCAATGAGCAGTTCTTC
TRBJ2-1 | TRBD2 | - | TRBV20-1 | CGGGRGGVEQFF | TGCGGTGGTGGGCGGGGGGGAGTTGAGCAGTTCTTC
TRBJ2-3 | - | few | TRBV6-1 | CASSLFKGGTQYF | TGTGCCAGCAGTCTTTTTAAGGGGGGTACGCAGTATTTT
TRBJ1-1 | - | few | TRBV5-1 | CASSLAGQARAEAFF | TGCGCCAGCAGCTTGGCGGGACAAGCCCGGGCTGAAGCTTTCTTT
TRBJ2-3 | TRBD2 | many | TRBV24-1 | CATSGLAGGPSTDTQYF | TGTGCCACCAGTGGGTTAGCGGGAGGGCCCAGCACAGATACGCAGTATTTT
TRBJ1-2 | - | few | TRBV27 | CASWVVGGYTF | TGTGCCTCCTGGGTAGTCGGTGGCTACACCTTC
TRBJ2-5 | - | - | TRBV7-7 | CASSVTGKGETQYF | TGTGCCAGCAGCGTCACAGGGAAAGGCGAGACCCAGTACTTC
TRBJ1-2 | - | few | TRBV6-5 | CASSYSRVDGYTF | TGTGCCAGCAGTTACTCCAGGGTGGATGGCTACACCTTC
TRBJ2-2 | - | - | TRBV4-3 | CASSYLLETGELFF | TGCGCCAGCAGCTACCTATTGGAGACCGGGGAGCTGTTTTTT
TRBJ2-1 | - | many | TRBV15 | CATSRAYNEQFF | TGTGCCACCAGCAGGGCCTACAATGAGCAGTTCTTC
TRBJ2-7 | TRBD1 | - | TRBV5-1 | CASSLGLGQHHEQYF | TGCGCCAGCAGCCTTGGACTGGGACAGCACCACGAGCAGTACTTC
TRBJ2-2 | - | few | TRBV5-1 | CASSSYRNTGELFF | TGCGCCAGCAGCTCTTACAGGAACACCGGGGAGCTGTTTTTT
TRBJ2-7 | - | - | TRBV7-2 | CASSLVGLSYEQYF | TGTGCCAGCAGCTTAGTAGGACTCTCCTACGAGCAGTACTTC
TRBJ2-3 | TRBD2 | few | TRBV5-6 | CASSSYSGGGTDTQYF | TGTGCCAGCAGCTCGTATAGCGGGGGAGGCACAGATACGCAGTATTTT
TRBJ1-4 | - | - | TRBV20-1 | CSAIQNEKLFF | TGCAGTGCCATTCAGAATGAAAAACTGTTTTTT
TRBJ2-1 | - | few | TRBV3-1 | CASRFKTKYNEQFF | TGTGCCAGCAGATTCAAGACTAAATACAATGAGCAGTTCTTC
TRBJ1-2 | TRBD1 | - | TRBV4-3 | CASSPSTRDRVGGYTF | TGCGCCAGCAGCCCAAGCACCCGGGACAGGGTTGGTGGCTACACCTTC
TRBJ1-1 | - | many | TRBV7-2 | CASSLRGSGFEAFF | TGTGCCAGCAGCTTAAGGGGATCCGGGTTTGAAGCTTTCTTT
TRBJ2-5 | - | - | TRBV15 | CATSSAAFGTQYF | TGTGCCACCAGCAGTGCAGCTTTTGGGACCCAGTACTTC
TRBJ2-2 | TRBD2 | - | TRBV12-3/TRBV12-4 | CASSFLLAANTGELFF | TGTGCCAGCAGTTTCCTACTAGCGGCAAACACCGGGGAGCTGTTTTTT
TRBJ2-1 | TRBD2 | - | TRBV7-6 | CASSLLRLADNEQFF | TGTGCCAGCAGCTTACTTAGACTAGCGGACAATGAGCAGTTCTTC
TRBJ2-3 | - | many | TRBV12-3/TRBV12-4 | CASRLTGTDTQYF | TGTGCCAGCAGGCTTACAGGTACAGATACGCAGTATTTT
TRBJ2-5 | - | few | TRBV7-9 | CASSLQGGTQYF | TGTGCCAGCAGCTTACAGGGTGGGACCCAGTACTTC
TRBJ2-1 | TRBD2 | - | TRBV20-1 | CSASLLAGNLNEQFF | TGCAGTGCTAGCCTTTTAGCGGGAAACCTCAATGAGCAGTTCTTC
TRBJ2-6 | - | - | TRBV7-2 | CASTVDRASGANVLTF | TGTGCCAGCACCGTAGATCGAGCCTCTGGGGCCAACGTCCTGACTTTC
TRBJ1-1 | TRBD1 | - | TRBV12-3/TRBV12-4 | CASSPVRGQTEAFF | TGTGCCAGCAGCCCGGTCAGGGGGCAGACTGAAGCTTTCTTT